These T cell receptor beta chains were read from a single sample in a study of CD8+ T cells in alopecia areata. Generated by immunoSEQ multiplex PCR, the TCRdb table keeps only in-frame clones and is missing some. The sample holds around 69,000 clones; approximately 64% are singletons and the top ten take approximately 15%. The sequencing used CD8+ T cells sorted from blood, collected at week 0. These receptors were taken from a human donor with alopecia areata. CDR3s include the opening cysteine and the closing phenylalanine or tryptophan. Fields, in order: J gene, CDR3 length, clone size, D gene, V gene, CDR3 protein, CDR3 DNA. A D gene is named only where the DNA matches it firmly. Clone size is not always given. Where it is, it says once, few, many or a class for expanded clones.

>TRBJ2-7|14|once|TRBD1|TRBV7-9
CASSQPTGPYEQYF
TGTGCCAGCAGCCAACCGACAGGGCCCTACGAGCAGTACTTC
>TRBJ2-3|15|-|TRBD2|TRBV7-2
CASSLGLAGADTQYF
TGTGCCAGCAGCTTAGGACTAGCGGGAGCAGATACGCAGTATTTT
>TRBJ2-6|17|-|TRBD1|TRBV30
CAWSPRTGRSGANVLTF
TGTGCCTGGAGTCCGCGGACAGGCCGCTCTGGGGCCAACGTCCTGACTTTC
>TRBJ2-5|15|-|-|TRBV7-2
CASSLEFLGEETQYF
TGTGCCAGCAGCTTAGAGTTTTTGGGCGAAGAGACCCAGTACTTC
>TRBJ1-5|13|-|-|TRBV2
CASRGTGNQPQHF
TGTGCCAGCAGGGGTACAGGGAATCAGCCCCAGCATTTT
>TRBJ1-5|13|-|-|TRBV27
CASSLSVTQPQHF
TGTGCCAGCAGTTTATCCGTCACTCAGCCCCAGCATTTT
>TRBJ2-2|12|-|-|TRBV29-1
CSVEGNTGELFF
TGCAGCGTTGAGGGGAACACCGGGGAGCTGTTTTTT
>TRBJ1-2|15|-|TRBD1|TRBV27
CASGLDRGGNYGYTF
TGTGCCAGCGGCCTCGACAGGGGTGGAAACTATGGCTACACCTTC
>TRBJ2-3|17|-|TRBD1|TRBV4-3
CASSQDRGTASTDTQYF
TGCGCCAGCAGCCAAGATAGGGGGACAGCAAGCACAGATACGCAGTATTTT
>TRBJ2-5|15|-|-|TRBV7-9
CASSSPGRQGETQYF
TGTGCCAGCAGCTCTCCTGGTAGGCAGGGTGAGACCCAGTACTTC
>TRBJ1-2|13|-|-|TRBV28
CASSFTGNYGYTF
TGTGCCAGCAGTTTTACAGGGAACTATGGCTACACCTTC
>TRBJ1-4|14|-|-|TRBV27
CASSLSPPATKLFF
TGTGCCAGCAGTTTATCCCCGCCAGCCACCAAACTGTTTTTT
>TRBJ1-4|16|many|-|TRBV7-9
CASSPNWALLGEKLFF
TGTGCCAGCAGCCCAAATTGGGCTCTCTTGGGTGAAAAACTGTTTTTT
>TRBJ1-2|13|few|-|TRBV5-1
CASRDGQLYGYTF
TGCGCCAGCAGGGATGGACAGTTATATGGCTACACCTTC
>TRBJ2-3|15|few|-|TRBV29-1
CSVVRDFTGTDTQYF
TGCAGCGTTGTCCGGGACTTCACCGGCACAGATACGCAGTATTTT
>TRBJ1-2|15|-|-|TRBV15
CATSRDRGGITGYTF
TGTGCCACCAGCAGAGACAGGGGAGGGATTACGGGCTACACCTTC
>TRBJ2-3|13|-|-|TRBV9
CASSVGGADTQYF
TGTGCCAGCAGCGTAGGCGGGGCCGATACGCAGTATTTT
>TRBJ2-3|15|-|-|TRBV29-1
CSVEAGGSSTDTQYF
TGCAGCGTTGAAGCTGGCGGATCTAGCACAGATACGCAGTATTTT
>TRBJ1-1|19|-|TRBD1|TRBV18
CASSPRVYGQTGDGTEAFF
TGTGCCAGCTCACCAAGGGTTTATGGACAGACAGGGGATGGCACTGAAGCTTTCTTT
>TRBJ2-7|15|-|TRBD2|TRBV13
CASSLGSSGTSEQYF
TGTGCCAGCAGCTTAGGGTCTAGCGGGACCTCCGAGCAGTACTTC
>TRBJ2-2|12|few|-|TRBV29-1
CSVEAIAGELFF
TGCAGCGTTGAAGCTATAGCGGGGGAGCTGTTTTTT
>TRBJ1-2|12|few|-|TRBV4-1
CASSQEPIGYTF
TGCGCCAGCAGCCAAGAGCCGATCGGCTACACCTTC
>TRBJ2-7|14|-|TRBD1|TRBV5-1
CASSLGTGGHEQYF
TGCGCCAGCAGCTTGGGGACAGGGGGCCACGAGCAGTACTTC